This TCR beta chain was recovered during a study of PD-1 blockade in classical Hodgkin lymphoma. About the study: Patients were administered nivolumab (3 mg/kg intravenously) every 2 weeks.

The time point denotes: cycle 4 day 1 (C4D1), after 6 weeks of nivolumab. Patients all relapsed after autologous stem cell transplantation, and there was variation in brentuximab vedotin exposure. Patients showed best responses of complete response, partial response or progressive disease. The CDR3 has 14 residues. CDR1 is LNHDA and CDR2 is SQIVND in the germline V gene (reference sequence). The V end was cut by 8 bases, the J end by 7 bases, with 18 bases between. Sequencing used immunoSEQ multiplex PCR; TCRdb keeps in-frame clones, though not all of them. The sample has around 50,000 clones, about 76% seen once; the top ten hold 9.5% to 15%.

The chain joins TRBV19 to TRBJ2-1; a weak D match, TRBD2 (5 bases). This clonotype originated in a human donor with classical Hodgkin lymphoma. This material consisted of peripheral blood mononuclear cells (PBMCs), taken before the fourth cycle of nivolumab. The DNA of the CDR3 is TGTGCCAGTCGGGGTAACCTTCGAGGTAATGAGCAGTTCTTC. It translates to CASRGNLRGNEQFF.